This T cell receptor beta chain was retrieved from a study of glioma-infiltrating T cells after dendritic cell vaccination. As for the study in general: The vaccine used monocyte-derived dendritic cells pulsed overnight with autologous tumor lysate.

Time point indicated: after dendritic cell vaccination, including at tumor progression/relapse. Only patients with spare fresh-frozen tumor and over two years of follow-up were included. TCRdb's table, derived via immunoSEQ multiplex PCR, lists solely in-frame clones and lacks some. The sample lists approximately 24,000 clones, nearly 90% seen once, with around 3% in the top ten. The clonotype originates from a human donor with glioblastoma. Sequencing used blood, obtained after dendritic cell vaccination.

The DNA of the CDR3 is TGTGCCAGCAGCTCTGACCCCGGGACAAGGACCACCGGGGAGCTGTTTTTT. It codes for CASSSDPGTRTTGELFF. The rearrangement uses TRBV7-9 and TRBJ2-2; maybe TRBD1 (6 bases). Deletions cut 4 bases from V and 4 bases from J, with 19 bases between. The CDR3 has 17 residues. Germline V gene lookup returns CDR1 SEHNR and CDR2 FQNEAQ (reference sequence).